The rows below give T cell receptor beta chains drawn from one sample of a study of blood T cells in healthy people across ages. Each CDR3 protein is one row after TCRdb ran MiXCR on the 5' RACE reads. Of 1.4 million to 1.5 million distinct CDR3 sequences in the sample, about 40% were seen once. Sequencing was carried out using blood. Receptors originate from a woman aged 18 to 35 in good health. The CDR3 runs from the conserved cysteine through the conserved F or W. The D gene is left open where the match is weak. Not every row has a clone size; where given, it reads once, few, many or a size class.

d_call	v_call	clone_size	j_call	cdr3_aa	cdr3_nt
.	TRBV10-3	few	TRBJ2-7	CAISAPQPYEQYF	TGTGCCATCAGTGCCCCCCAGCCCTACGAGCAGTACTTC
.	TRBV4-1	.	TRBJ1-1	CASSQPSLNTEAFF	TGTGCCAGCAGCCAACCAAGCCTGAACACTGAAGCTTTCTTT
TRBD2	TRBV18	.	TRBJ2-1	CASSPPTSGRPAGEQFF	TGTGCCAGCTCACCACCGACTAGCGGGAGGCCTGCAGGTGAGCAGTTCTTC
.	TRBV6-5	.	TRBJ2-3	CTSSYGGSTDTQYF	TGTACCAGCAGTTACGGAGGGAGCACAGATACGCAGTATTTT
.	TRBV21-1	.	TRBJ1-5	CASSNGQPRHF	TGTGCCAGCAGCAACGGACAGCCCCGGCATTTT
.	TRBV5-1	few	TRBJ1-6	CASSLGPDGDPPLHF	TGCGCCAGCAGCTTGGGCCCGGACGGCGATCCACCCCTCCACTTT
.	TRBV7-2	.	TRBJ2-5	CASSSEARSRGETQYF	TGTGCCAGCAGCTCCGAGGCGCGGTCTAGGGGAGAGACCCAGTACTTC
.	TRBV15	few	TRBJ1-3	CATSPTGENTIYF	TGTGCCACCAGTCCAACCGGAGAAAACACCATATATTTT
.	TRBV10-2	few	TRBJ1-2	CASSPDRPFGYGYTF	TGCGCCAGCAGTCCTGACAGACCATTTGGGTATGGCTACACCTTC
.	TRBV20-1	once	TRBJ2-7	CSAPRAGSSYEQYF	TGCAGTGCCCCTAGGGCAGGTTCCTCCTACGAGCAGTACTTC
.	TRBV24-1	few	TRBJ2-1	CATSDLDGGPPEEQFF	TGTGCCACCAGTGATCTGGACGGGGGCCCACCCGAGGAGCAGTTCTTC
TRBD2	TRBV6-1	.	TRBJ2-7	CASRSTSGRAASYEQYF	TGTGCCAGCAGATCGACTAGCGGGAGAGCCGCCTCCTACGAGCAGTACTTC
.	TRBV3-1	.	TRBJ1-2	CASSLFSGESGYTF	TGTGCCAGCAGCCTCTTTTCGGGGGAATCGGGCTACACCTTC
.	TRBV7-8	few	TRBJ2-1	CASITPLYNEQFF	TGTGCCAGCATTACTCCTCTTTACAATGAGCAGTTCTTC
.	TRBV20-1	.	TRBJ2-1	CSARVGGAHEQFF	TGCAGTGCTAGAGTAGGGGGGGCCCATGAGCAGTTCTTC
TRBD1	TRBV29-1	few	TRBJ1-2	CSVGLGQVGGYTF	TGCAGCGTGGGCCTGGGACAGGTCGGCGGCTACACCTTC
TRBD2	TRBV3-1	few	TRBJ2-7	CASRSGLAGAEQYF	TGTGCCAGCAGATCTGGACTAGCGGGAGCCGAGCAGTACTTC
.	TRBV18	.	TRBJ1-5	CASSPSAVTINQPQHF	TGTGCCAGCTCACCGAGTGCCGTAACGATCAATCAGCCCCAGCATTTT
.	TRBV3-1	.	TRBJ1-5	CASSYRDGQPQHF	TGTGCCAGCAGCTACAGGGACGGGCAGCCCCAGCATTTT
.	TRBV5-1	.	TRBJ2-1	CASSVAAYHNEQFF	TGCGCCAGCAGCGTGGCCGCGTACCACAATGAGCAGTTCTTC
TRBD2	TRBV27	.	TRBJ2-1	CASSHGTTASYNEQFF	TGTGCCAGCAGTCACGGGACTACCGCCTCCTACAATGAGCAGTTCTTC
TRBD2	TRBV20-1	.	TRBJ2-1	CSARDLLAGKGSYNEQFF	TGCAGTGCTAGAGATCTACTAGCGGGAAAGGGGTCCTACAATGAGCAGTTCTTC
.	TRBV2	many	TRBJ2-1	CASSEEASSLYNEQFF	TGTGCCAGCAGTGAAGAAGCTAGCTCCCTTTACAATGAGCAGTTCTTC
.	TRBV13	.	TRBJ2-6	CASSLLSGQNSGANVLTF	TGTGCCAGCAGCTTACTAAGTGGACAAAACTCTGGGGCCAACGTCCTGACTTTC
.	TRBV7-9	few	TRBJ2-1	CASSFQPLGEQFF	TGTGCCAGCAGCTTCCAACCGTTAGGGGAGCAGTTCTTC
.	TRBV29-1	few	TRBJ1-1	CSVGDVPTEAFF	TGCAGCGTTGGGGACGTACCCACTGAAGCTTTCTTT
.	TRBV6-1	once	TRBJ1-6	CASAGPRGNSPLHF	TGTGCCAGCGCAGGACCCCGGGGGAATTCACCCCTCCACTTT
.	TRBV7-8	.	TRBJ2-5	CASSPPGTPNVQYF	TGTGCCAGCAGCCCACCAGGGACCCCCAATGTGCAGTACTTC
TRBD2	TRBV3-1	.	TRBJ2-1	CASLMGGSNEQFF	TGTGCCAGCTTGATGGGGGGGAGTAATGAGCAGTTCTTC
TRBD2	TRBV15	few	TRBJ2-3	CATRGLRGTDTQYF	TGTGCCACGAGGGGACTACGAGGAACAGATACGCAGTATTTT
TRBD2	TRBV6-5	few	TRBJ2-1	CASSYLASGVTEQFF	TGTGCCAGCAGCTACCTGGCTAGCGGGGTGACTGAGCAGTTCTTC
TRBD2	TRBV29-1	few	TRBJ2-1	CSVPSTSGSYNEQFF	TGCAGCGTCCCTTCAACTAGCGGCTCCTACAATGAGCAGTTCTTC
.	TRBV3-1	.	TRBJ1-1	CASSTIDRMNTEAFF	TGTGCCAGCAGCACGATAGACAGGATGAACACTGAAGCTTTCTTT
.	TRBV2	.	TRBJ2-7	CASSDPSASDLISEQYF	TGTGCCAGCAGCGACCCCTCAGCCAGCGACCTCATTAGTGAGCAGTACTTC
.	TRBV28	.	TRBJ2-3	CASSSRRRAAVGTYTQYF	TGTGCCAGCAGTTCACGTAGACGGGCCGCCGTGGGCACATATACGCAGTATTTT
.	TRBV7-2	once	TRBJ2-4	CASSLAPLLAKNIQYF	TGTGCCAGCAGCTTAGCTCCTCTACTAGCCAAAAACATTCAGTACTTC
TRBD2	TRBV10-3	.	TRBJ2-3	CAISARPGLAGVSDTQYF	TGTGCCATCAGTGCCCGTCCGGGACTAGCGGGAGTGTCAGATACGCAGTATTTT
TRBD2	TRBV5-1	.	TRBJ2-1	CASSLPKLAGGDEQFF	TGCGCCAGCAGCTTGCCGAAATTAGCGGGAGGGGATGAGCAGTTCTTC
.	TRBV7-3	.	TRBJ2-1	CASSLGDPSMAEQFF	TGTGCCAGCAGCTTAGGAGACCCCTCGATGGCAGAGCAGTTCTTC
.	TRBV12-3/TRBV12-4	.	TRBJ2-2	CASSLQGRGTGELFF	TGTGCCAGCAGTTTACAGGGCCGGGGCACCGGGGAGCTGTTTTTT
TRBD2	TRBV7-2	few	TRBJ2-2	CASSVPGLAGGNTGELFF	TGTGCCAGCAGCGTTCCCGGACTAGCGGGGGGGAACACCGGGGAGCTGTTTTTT
.	TRBV11-2	.	TRBJ1-2	CVSSLDVRGRKDYDYTF	TGTGTCAGCAGCTTAGATGTACGAGGGCGGAAGGACTATGACTACACCTTC
.	TRBV10-3	few	TRBJ2-2	CAISESSTGELFF	TGTGCCATCAGTGAGTCATCCACCGGGGAGCTGTTTTTT
.	TRBV3-1	few	TRBJ2-1	CASSQTKPLEQFF	TGTGCCAGCAGCCAAACTAAACCCTTAGAGCAGTTCTTC
TRBD2	TRBV5-4	few	TRBJ2-1	CASSGGTSGRTEQFF	TGTGCCAGCAGTGGGGGGACTAGCGGGAGAACTGAGCAGTTCTTC
.	TRBV27	many	TRBJ2-4	CASSLGDPRGPKNIQYF	TGTGCCAGCAGTTTGGGGGACCCGCGAGGCCCCAAAAACATTCAGTACTTC
.	TRBV2	.	TRBJ2-5	CASGFDRQETQYF	TGTGCCAGCGGATTTGACAGACAAGAGACCCAGTACTTC
.	TRBV6-5	.	TRBJ2-3	CASSPDGTSTDTQYF	TGTGCCAGCAGCCCAGACGGTACTAGCACAGATACGCAGTATTTT
.	TRBV5-1	few	TRBJ2-7	CASSPYNRDYEQYF	TGCGCCAGCAGCCCGTACAACAGGGACTACGAGCAGTACTTC
.	TRBV6-1	many	TRBJ2-5	CASGPQMQETQYF	TGTGCCAGCGGGCCCCAGATGCAAGAGACCCAGTACTTC
TRBD2	TRBV20-1	few	TRBJ2-1	CSATPEASGNNEQFF	TGCAGTGCTACCCCGGAGGCTAGCGGTAACAATGAGCAGTTCTTC
.	TRBV14	few	TRBJ1-1	CASSSHRNTEAFF	TGTGCCAGCAGCTCTCACAGGAACACTGAAGCTTTCTTT
TRBD1	TRBV20-1	few	TRBJ1-1	CSAGTGVTEAFF	TGCAGTGCGGGGACAGGGGTAACTGAAGCTTTCTTT
TRBD1	TRBV29-1	few	TRBJ2-1	CSVGGQGWGEQFF	TGCAGCGTTGGGGGACAGGGGTGGGGTGAGCAGTTCTTC
TRBD1	TRBV6-1	few	TRBJ2-7	CASRDSGQGVYEQYF	TGTGCCAGCAGAGACTCGGGACAGGGGGTCTACGAGCAGTACTTC
.	TRBV27	.	TRBJ2-5	CASSSLLTGETQYF	TGTGCCAGCAGTTCCCTTCTAACGGGGGAGACCCAGTACTTC
.	TRBV6-6	.	TRBJ1-2	CASLGEFYGYTF	TGTGCCAGCTTGGGGGAATTCTATGGCTACACCTTC
.	TRBV2	few	TRBJ2-1	CASTQRNEFHEQFF	TGTGCCAGCACCCAGAGAAACGAGTTCCATGAGCAGTTCTTC
.	TRBV6-1	.	TRBJ2-7	CASRSTPSFSYEQYF	TGTGCCAGTAGGAGCACGCCTAGTTTCTCCTACGAGCAGTACTTC
TRBD2	TRBV7-8	.	TRBJ2-1	CASSSLGTSGTYNEQFF	TGTGCCAGCAGCTCCCTAGGGACTAGCGGCACCTACAATGAGCAGTTCTTC